This T cell receptor (beta chain) was obtained from a study of CD8+ T cells in alopecia areata. Study details: The study gave treated patients oral tofacitinib at 5 to 10 mg twice daily. Tofacitinib therapy lasting 6 to 18 months was followed by 6 months off drug. Notes on the study in general: An increase in clonality over normal scalp was evident in lesional scalp, especially alopecia totalis/universalis.

Extracted RNA was reverse transcribed, and the resulting cDNA served as sequencing template. Assay: immunoSEQ multiplex PCR; the TCRdb copy retains only in-frame clones and omits some. The sample contains just over 150,000 clones, 40% to 65% of which appear only once. To note about this clone: The target antigen is unknown.

With 6 bases removed from V and 6 bases from J, the gap between germline ends came to 15 bases. The germline CDR1 and CDR2 sequences are MNHEY and SVGAGI. The CDR3 totals 15 residues. The chain has TRBV6-5 and TRBJ1-6; D possibly corresponds to TRBD1 (6 bases). This clonotype originated in a human donor with alopecia areata. Source: CD8+ T cells sorted from blood, taken at week 0. As DNA, the CDR3 is TGTGCCAGCAGACCAGAGGGGGGTCCTAATTCACCCCTCCACTTT. This codes for CASRPEGGPNSPLHF.